Detailed here is one T cell receptor (beta chain). This clone's antigen is unknown. It has no much larger one-base neighbor in the sample; base qualities were not kept. These data originate in a study of blood T cell repertoires in COVID-19 (TCRdb year 2020). Regarding the complete study: Samples from collaborators originated in the United States, Italy and Spain and spanned both the acute and convalescent phases of COVID-19. The prospective study material was composed of cDNA or gDNA derived from T cells, B-cell-depleted T cells, or PBMCs. The dataset comprised deeply sampled blood TCRbeta repertoires from subjects exposed to, actively infected with, or recovered from COVID-19. The repertoires were released in a freely available public database meant as a resource for research on the immune response to SARS-CoV-2. The samples were drawn from the first 160 participants of the ongoing ImmuneRACE study and from 950 to 1,500 subjects provided by 6 global collaborators. The sample metadata nearly always contained a de-identified subject ID, COVID-19 status, age in years and sex. Where HLA class I and class II types were available, the types were taken from metadata supplied by the sample provider, not from assay-based typing. Summary of the overall study and its limitations: The amount of clinical and demographic metadata varied by source and participant and was provided uncurated.

The collaborating institutions used their own protocols to collect whole blood in K2EDTA tubes. Collaborator samples were shipped for TCRbeta analysis as frozen whole blood, isolated PBMCs, or DNA extracted from either sample type. CDR1 and CDR2 (MDHEN, SYDVKM) derive from the germline V gene. Taken from cysteine to phenylalanine, the CDR3 has 16 residues. Only CDR3 DNA is held: 48 bases, read in frame from base 1. The germline ends are 17 bases apart after V is trimmed by 5 bases and J by 0 bases. TCRbeta CDR3 regions were amplified from genomic DNA using the immunoSEQ Assay, a bias-controlled multiplex PCR. The original pipeline was this. Nucleated cell counts per sample were estimated from amplification of reference gene primers within the assay. Sequence reads were collapsed and filtered to measure the absolute abundance of every unique TCRbeta CDR3 rearrangement. For each sample, productive Simpson clonality was calculated by taking the square root of Simpson's diversity index across productive rearrangements. TCRdb holds this immuneACCESS table with in-frame rearrangements only. Some clones are missing; in checked studies, unresolved V genes explain under half, and the rest has no known cause. D and trimming were read from the DNA, whereas the V and J calls and clone size are those reported in that table. Across this sample there are 300,000 to 450,000 clones, with approximately 81% seen only once. 3.5% to 4% of the sample lies in the top ten.

The sequenced sample was peripheral blood. The chain is assembled from TRBV28 and TRBJ2-7; no D gene is confidently identified. The sequence derives from a woman aged 18 to 35 with acute or convalescent COVID-19. The bases are TGTGCCAGCAGTCCGCCAGGTGGTGGGTCCTCCTACGAGCAGTACTTC. Its protein product is CASSPPGGGSSYEQYF.